This TCR beta chain originates from a study of Graves' ophthalmopathy and Graves' hyperthyroidism. The germline gives CDR1 DFQATT, CDR2 SNEGSKA (reference sequence). The V gene lost 3 bases and the J gene lost 8 bases, with 17 bases spanning the gap. This CDR3 has 15 residues. Amplification of TCR beta CDR3 regions used RNA transcripts. HTBI-primed RT-PCR formed the first round, and a multiplex PCR formed the second. A single record per CDR3 protein comes from TCRdb applying MiXCR to the multiplex PCR reads. The sample records around 670,000 distinct CDR3 sequences, approximately 40% being singletons. Other autoimmune disease, uncontrolled infection, pregnancy and lactation led to exclusion. The evidence that diagnosis relied on was clinical symptoms, serum thyroxine, TRAb, thyroid ultrasound and orbital computed tomography. Overall study results and limits: Most thyroid-expanded clonotypes exceeding 0.001 frequency were also found in blood.

Concerning this clonotype itself: Its matching antigen is unknown.

The chain carries TRBV20-1 and TRBJ1-6; D gene uncertain. The receptor was derived from an adult man with Graves' ophthalmopathy. Sequencing was done on a sample of peripheral blood. The CDR3 region is CSASPHNEEYSPLHF. Here the CDR3 DNA reads TGCAGTGCTAGCCCCCACAATGAGGAATATTCACCCCTCCACTTT.